What follows are 17 T cell receptor beta chains derived from one specimen sequenced in a study of beta chain features in type 1 diabetes. Of the isolated RNA, all was reverse transcribed, and so the sequenced material was expressed TCRB transcripts. The table came from immunoSEQ multiplex PCR; TCRdb's copy has only in-frame clones and leaves some out. Here the sample spans under 450,000 clones, more than 13% being singletons. Material: naive CD4+ T cells from blood. Receptors were obtained from a woman aged 18-29 years in good health.

The count of this clone is one. The chain is built from TRBV5-4 and TRBJ1-2; 8 bases align to TRBD1. Germline CDR1 reads SGHNT; CDR2 reads YYREEE (reference sequence). V gave up 2 bases and J gave up 6 bases; unmatched junction bases: 9. The CDR3 loop spans 15 amino acids. The CDR3: CASSLTGGIRDGYTF. The CDR3 DNA sequence: TGTGCCAGCAGCTTAACAGGGGGAATAAGGGATGGCTACACCTTC.

This rearrangement joins TRBV4-2 to TRBJ2-1; 12 bases are shared with TRBD2. J gave up 6 bases and V 4 bases, and 4 bases lay outside the gene matches. CDR1 and CDR2 from the germline V gene are LGHNA and YNFKEQ. The CDR3 consists of 15 residues. This CDR3 reads CASSRGTSGSNEQFF. The CDR3 DNA sequence: TGTGCCAGCAGCCGCGGGACTAGCGGGTCCAATGAGCAGTTCTTC.

V gene TRBV25-1 combines with J gene TRBJ2-5, with a tentative D call TRBD2 (6 bases). This CDR3 region has 13 residues. Germline V gives CDR1 MGHDK, CDR2 SYGVNS. Trimming shortened V by 8 bases and J by 5 bases, and 15 bases separated the two germline ends. In nucleotides, the CDR3 is TGTGCCAGCCAGAACCCCGGGGGTGAGACCCAGTACTTC. This sequence encodes CASQNPGGETQYF.

This clone was seen only a few times. In DNA form, the CDR3 reads TGTGCCTGGAGCAAGGGGGATTGGGGTGAGCAGTTCTTC. Amino acid sequence: CAWSKGDWGEQFF. This rearrangement joins TRBV30 to TRBJ2-1; tentative D call: TRBD1 (6 bases). The CDR3 loop spans 13 amino acids. Deletions cut 3 bases from V and 9 bases from J, with 15 bases between. The germline V gene encodes CDR1 GTSNPN and CDR2 SVGIG (reference sequence).

Only a few counts were recorded for this clone. This rearrangement joins TRBV7-2 to TRBJ2-7, with 8 bases lining up with TRBD2. The CDR3 is 13 residues long. Germline CDR1 reads SGHTA; CDR2 reads FQGNSA. The chain's CDR3 is CAVRSGSSYEQYF. The CDR3 DNA sequence: TGTGCGGTCAGGAGCGGGAGCTCCTACGAGCAGTACTTC.

The table lists this clone with a few counts. The chain couples TRBV10-3 to TRBJ2-7, with TRBD1 matching 8 bases. Per the germline V gene, CDR1 is ENHRY and CDR2 is SYGVKD. The CDR3 runs 14 residues. J gave up 4 bases and V 7 bases, and 9 bases lay outside the gene matches. CDR3 nucleotide sequence: TGTGCCATCACGGCCGGACAGGGATCTTACGAGCAGTACTTC. Translation gives CAITAGQGSYEQYF.

This chain links TRBV2 with TRBJ2-7; D call uncertain. Looked up from germline, CDR1 is SNHLY and CDR2 is FYNNEI. The CDR3 has 12 residues. V shed 5 bases and J shed 3 bases, with 8 bases lying between them. The CDR3 sequence is CASSTSFYEQYF. The CDR3 DNA sequence: TGTGCCAGCAGTACTTCATTCTACGAGCAGTACTTC.

The chain couples TRBV5-1 to TRBJ2-5, with 7 bases identical to TRBD2. Germline CDR1 and CDR2: SGHRS and YFSETQ. This CDR3 is 14 amino acids long. The V gene end was trimmed by 4 bases and the J gene end by 2 bases; junction bases not matched to a gene: 5. CDR3 DNA sequence: TGCGCCAGCAGCCCGCAGGGACTACAAGAGACCCAGTACTTC. It specifies CASSPQGLQETQYF.

This clone was detected only a few times. This chain links TRBV2 with TRBJ1-5; D remains unclear. Germline V CDR1 and CDR2: SNHLY, FYNNEI. This CDR3 contains 14 residues. The V end lost 7 bases, the J end lost 3 bases, and 13 bases lay between the germline ends. DNA of the CDR3: TGTGCCAGCAACCCCGGGGATTTCAATCAGCCCCAGCATTTT. Amino acids: CASNPGDFNQPQHF.

V usage is TRBV5-4 and J usage is TRBJ2-1; 8 bases are shared with TRBD2. V lost 3 bases and J lost 7; bases outside the gene matches: 9. The CDR3 spans 15 residues. Per the germline V gene, CDR1 is SGHNT and CDR2 is YYREEE (reference sequence). CDR3 protein: CASSSGPGGGNEQFF. DNA for the CDR3: TGTGCCAGCAGCTCGGGGCCGGGAGGGGGGAATGAGCAGTTCTTC.

This sequence joins TRBV7-2 and TRBJ2-3; D may be TRBD2 (5 bases). The V gene's germline CDR1 is SGHTA and CDR2 FQGNSA. Trimming took 4 bases from V and 2 from J, leaving 13 bases between them. The CDR3 length is 15 residues. This CDR3 reads CASSSPGIYTDTQYF. CDR3 nucleotides: TGTGCCAGCAGCTCCCCCGGGATATACACAGATACGCAGTATTTT.

CDR3 in DNA: TGTGCCGCCTGGAGGGGATACCGCACAGATACGCAGTATTTT. This gives the protein CAAWRGYRTDTQYF. The rearrangement joins TRBV10-3 to TRBJ2-3; D is perhaps TRBD2 (6 bases). V lost 11 bases to trimming and J lost 1 base, with 16 bases between them. Germline assignment: CDR1 ENHRY and CDR2 SYGVKD. The CDR3 loop spans 14 amino acids.

The J gene is TRBJ2-1, the V gene TRBV11-2; 10 bases map to TRBD2. V was clipped by 5 bases and J by 2 bases; unmatched bases: 3. Germline assignment: CDR1 SGHAT and CDR2 FQNNGV. CDR3 size: 15 residues. In DNA form, the CDR3 reads TGTGCCAGCAGCGTAACTAGCGGGGCCTACAATGAGCAGTTCTTC. This translates into CASSVTSGAYNEQFF.

The chain links TRBV7-3 to TRBJ2-2; no definite D call. Trimming took 5 bases from V and 0 from J, leaving 13 bases between them. Germline V gene sequence: CDR1 SGHTA, CDR2 FQGTGA. The length of the CDR3 is 16 residues. The DNA of the CDR3 is TGTGCCAGCAGCCCCGGCGGAACAACGAACACCGGGGAGCTGTTTTTT. It translates to CASSPGGTTNTGELFF.

The CDR3 loop reads CASSLSAAGNEKLFF. DNA for the CDR3: TGTGCCAGCAGCTTGTCGGCCGCGGGTAATGAAAAACTGTTTTTT. J is TRBJ1-4 and V is TRBV5-4; D uncertain. CDR3 size: 15 residues. Trimming shortened V by 1 base and J by 4 bases, and 11 bases separated the two germline ends. Germline V gives CDR1 SGHNT, CDR2 YYREEE (reference sequence). Supplemented by reference TRBV5-4 and TRBJ1-4, the full variable domain reads ETGVTQSPTHLIKTRGQQVTLRCSSQSGHNTVSWYQQALGQGPQFIFQYYREEENGRGNFPPRFSGLQFPNYSSELNVNALELDDSALYLCASSLSAAGNEKLFFGSGTQLSVL.

This clone was counted a few times. Other nucleotide sequences from this sample produce the same CDR3. The CDR3 region has the DNA TGTGCCTGGAGTGTCAACAGGAATCAGCCCCAGCATTTT. Translated: CAWSVNRNQPQHF. The rearrangement uses TRBV30 and TRBJ1-5, with D maybe TRBD1 (5 bases). V gave up 0 bases and J gave up 4 bases, with 7 bases separating them. From germline, CDR1 is GTSNPN and CDR2 SVGIG (reference sequence). The CDR3 is made up of 13 amino acids.

This clone was counted between two and nine times. The rearrangement joins TRBV5-1 to TRBJ1-2, with D uncertain. V was pared by 0 bases and J by 9 bases, with 18 bases between. Germline V gene lookup returns CDR1 SGHRS and CDR2 YFSETQ. This CDR3 is built from 15 residues. The CDR3 spells CASSLVGSQRWRYTF. Written as DNA, the CDR3 is TGCGCCAGCAGCTTGGTAGGATCGCAGAGGTGGCGCTACACCTTC.